The next 20 T cell receptor beta chains were all read from a single sample in a study of blood T cell repertoires in COVID-19. Libraries were prepared by immunoSEQ multiplex PCR; TCRdb keeps only in-frame clonotypes and omits some of them. The profile covers approximately 200,000 clones, with about 85% appearing a single time and around 2.1% taken by the ten largest. Sequencing was done on a sample of PBMCs or T cells enriched from blood (not recorded which). These receptors all stem from a woman aged 25 to 39 who had recovered from COVID-19.

This clone appeared once. The chain carries TRBV4-1 and TRBJ2-7, with 8 bases aligning to TRBD2. CDR3 length equals 16 residues. The V and J ends lost 0 bases and 0 bases, in that order; junction bases with no gene match: 4. CDR1 and CDR2 from the germline V gene are MGHRA and YSYEKL. CDR3 sequence reads: CASSQEPGGSSYEQYF. CDR3 nucleotides: TGCGCCAGCAGCCAAGAGCCGGGGGGGAGCTCCTACGAGCAGTACTTC.

This chain connects TRBV3-1 (or the pseudogene TRBV3-2) to TRBJ1-2; 12 nucleotides align to TRBD1. Looked up from germline, CDR1 is LGHDT and CDR2 is YNNKEL (reference sequence). V was clipped by 3 bases and J by 2 bases; unmatched bases: 4. The CDR3 sequence is 16 residues long. The CDR3 here is CASSQSGTGGNYGYTF. The CDR3, as DNA: TGTGCCAGCAGCCAGTCCGGGACAGGGGGCAACTATGGCTACACCTTC.

The chain uses TRBV5-5 and TRBJ1-3; 10 bases are shared with TRBD1. The germline V gene has CDR1 SGHKS and CDR2 YYEKEE (reference sequence). V dropped 2 bases and J dropped 4; count of bases not matched to a gene: 9. CDR3 length equals 17 residues. Written as DNA, the CDR3 is TGTGCCAGCAGCTTTGGGGGACAGGGGAATAACGGAAACACCATATATTTT. It specifies CASSFGGQGNNGNTIYF.

This clone turned up a few times. The chain links TRBV11-3 to TRBJ1-1; weak D call: TRBD1 (6 bases). The CDR3 is 15 amino acids. Germline CDR1 SGHNT, CDR2 YENEEA. V was trimmed by 5 bases and J by 5 bases, leaving 18 bases between them. CDR3 loop: CASSPGGQLSTEAFF. The CDR3 bases are TGTGCCAGCAGCCCTGGAGGACAGTTAAGTACTGAAGCTTTCTTT. The full variable domain, its missing parts supplied by reference TRBV11-3 and TRBJ1-1, is EAGVVQSPRYKIIEKKQPVAFWCNPISGHNTLYWYLQNLGQGPELLIRYENEEAVDDSQLPKDRFSAERLKGVDSTLKIQPAELGDSAVYLCASSPGGQLSTEAFFGQGTRLTVV.

The chain links TRBV14 to TRBJ1-4; D is ambiguous. Looked up from germline, CDR1 is SGHDN and CDR2 is FVKESK. The CDR3 runs 14 residues. V was cut by 5 bases and J by 4 bases, with 11 bases left in between. CDR3 sequence reads: CASSKYGVNEKLFF. CDR3 DNA sequence: TGTGCCAGCAGCAAATACGGGGTTAATGAAAAACTGTTTTTT.

In its sample, this clone was seen once. The gene calls are TRBV5-4 and TRBJ1-2; TRBD1 aligns across 8 bases. Germline lookup yields CDR1 SGHNT and CDR2 YYREEE (reference sequence). Unmatched junction bases numbered 6, after V lost 4 bases and J lost 7 bases. The CDR3 is 13 amino acids. The CDR3 sequence: CASSLDRGRGYTF. CDR3 nucleotides: TGTGCCAGCAGCCTCGACAGGGGCCGTGGCTACACCTTC.

This clone occurred once. CDR3 coding DNA: TGTGCCAGCAGCTTAGGATTATCAGGGTGGAACACTGAAGCTTTCTTT. It codes for CASSLGLSGWNTEAFF. V and J are TRBV7-6 and TRBJ1-1; possibly TRBD1 for D (5 bases). Trimming left V 1 base short and J 1 base short, with 13 bases between. The CDR3 runs to 16 residues. Germline-derived CDR1 and CDR2 are SGHVS and FNYEAQ.

The chain links TRBV19 to TRBJ2-3, with 7 bases identical to TRBD1. V shed 5 bases and J 3 bases; nucleotides not matched to a gene: 5. The CDR3 loop spans 14 amino acids. CDR1 LNHDA and CDR2 SQIVND come from the germline V gene (reference sequence). The CDR3 nucleotides read TGTGCCAGTAGTCTCCAGGACAGGACAGATACGCAGTATTTT. Translating gives CASSLQDRTDTQYF.

V is TRBV30 and J is TRBJ1-2; D not certain. The CDR3 runs to 14 residues. V lost 0 bases and J 4 bases, leaving 12 bases between the germline ends. Germline CDR1 and CDR2: GTSNPN and SVGIG (reference sequence). The CDR3 sequence is CAWSVTSKPYGYTF. In DNA form, the CDR3 reads TGTGCCTGGAGTGTAACATCAAAACCCTATGGCTACACCTTC.

This clone was counted a few times. This rearrangement joins TRBV19 to TRBJ2-7, with 9 nucleotides matching TRBD1. CDR1 and CDR2 (germline): LNHDA, SQIVND (reference sequence). The CDR3 runs 15 residues. V lost 5 bases and J lost 4; bases outside the gene matches: 9. DNA for the CDR3: TGTGCCAGTAGTCCGCGGGGACAGGGCAATTACGAGCAGTACTTC. This codes for CASSPRGQGNYEQYF.

The chain links TRBV25-1 to TRBJ2-1; 7 bases match TRBD2. This CDR3 has 17 amino acids. The germline V gene encodes CDR1 MGHDK and CDR2 SYGVNS. Trimming cost V 1 base and J 3 bases; bases outside gene matches: 9. The CDR3 here is CASSELGGQADYNEQFF. The CDR3 DNA sequence: TGTGCCAGCAGTGAATTGGGAGGGCAGGCCGACTACAATGAGCAGTTCTTC.

This clone was picked up one time. The genes are TRBV6-5 and TRBJ2-7, with TRBD2 as a possible D gene (7 bases). The length of the CDR3 is 15 residues. Germline CDR1 and CDR2: MNHEY and SVGAGI. The V end lost 4 bases, the J end lost 3 bases, and 16 bases lay between the germline ends. The CDR3 spells CASSSAEGGGYEQYF. The CDR3 DNA sequence: TGTGCCAGCAGTTCTGCGGAGGGGGGGGGCTACGAGCAGTACTTC.

The genes are TRBV12-5 and TRBJ1-1; D is perhaps TRBD1 (6 bases). CDR3 size: 15 residues. Germline V gene sequence: CDR1 LGHNT, CDR2 FRNRAP. Deletions cut 6 bases from V and 1 base from J, with 15 bases between. In DNA, the CDR3 is TGTGCTAGTGGCCCCCCGGGCAGGGGGAACACTGAAGCTTTCTTT. As protein: CASGPPGRGNTEAFF.

V is TRBV5-1 and J is TRBJ1-6, with a possible D match to TRBD1 (5 bases). Trimming removed 4 bases at V and 7 bases at J, with 12 bases between. This CDR3 is 14 amino acids long. Per the germline V gene, CDR1 is SGHRS and CDR2 is YFSETQ. Written as DNA, the CDR3 is TGCGCCAGCAGCCCCCTCGCAGGGAATTCACCCCTCCACTTT. Its protein product is CASSPLAGNSPLHF. Using reference TRBV5-1 and TRBJ1-6 for the parts outside the CDR3, the full variable domain is KAGVTQTPRYLIKTRGQQVTLSCSPISGHRSVSWYQQTPGQGLQFLFEYFSETQRNKGNFPGRFSGRQFSNSRSEMNVSTLELGDSALYLCASSPLAGNSPLHFGNGTRLTVT.

The chain carries TRBV6-6 and TRBJ1-5; possible D gene TRBD1, 6 bases. Trimming stripped 6 bases from V and 2 bases from J, with 11 bases between. Germline assignment: CDR1 MNHNY and CDR2 SVGAGI (reference sequence). The CDR3 consists of 14 residues. CDR3 sequence reads: CASSRTDGNQPQHF. For the CDR3, the DNA is TGTGCCAGCAGCCGGACAGACGGCAATCAGCCCCAGCATTTT.

The chain joins TRBV12-5 to TRBJ2-5; D perhaps matches TRBD1 (5 bases). The CDR3 runs 12 residues. Germline loops: CDR1 LGHNT, CDR2 FRNRAP. Trimming cost V 8 bases and J 3 bases, with 10 bases left between them. The CDR3 DNA reads TGTGCTAGTTCTGACAGAGAAGAGACCCAGTACTTC. This encodes CASSDREETQYF.

The chain recombines TRBV27 with TRBJ1-1; D gene ambiguous. In germline, CDR1 is MNHEY, CDR2 SMNVEV (reference sequence). Trimming shortened V by 6 bases and J by 4 bases, and 9 bases separated the two germline ends. The CDR3 has 12 residues. CDR3 protein: CASRGLGTEAFF. The CDR3 nucleotides read TGTGCCAGCAGGGGCCTGGGCACTGAAGCTTTCTTT.

The rearrangement links TRBV27 to TRBJ1-2; TRBD1 matches at 8 bases. From germline, CDR1 is MNHEY and CDR2 SMNVEV (reference sequence). The CDR3 loop spans 15 amino acids. J gave up 2 bases and V 5 bases, and 7 bases lay outside the gene matches. CDR3 sequence (DNA): TGTGCCAGCAGTCCCGGCACAGGGGGAAACTATGGCTACACCTTC. This translates into CASSPGTGGNYGYTF.

The CDR3 region is CAWRWEAGELFF. In DNA, the CDR3 is TGTGCCTGGAGGTGGGAGGCCGGGGAGCTGTTTTTT. V is TRBV30 and J is TRBJ2-2, with a weak D call TRBD2 (6 bases). CDR1 is GTSNPN and CDR2 is SVGIG in the germline V gene (reference sequence). V was cut by 3 bases and J by 6 bases, with 8 bases left in between. This CDR3 comprises 12 residues.

This chain uses TRBV19 with TRBJ2-2; 10 bases are a match to TRBD2. Per the germline V gene, CDR1 is LNHDA and CDR2 is SQIVND (reference sequence). J was trimmed by 7 bases and V by 3 bases; bases with no gene match: 5. This CDR3 is 15 amino acids long. CDR3 sequence: CASSIQREGSGELFF. CDR3 in DNA: TGTGCCAGTAGTATCCAGCGGGAGGGCAGCGGGGAGCTGTTTTTT.